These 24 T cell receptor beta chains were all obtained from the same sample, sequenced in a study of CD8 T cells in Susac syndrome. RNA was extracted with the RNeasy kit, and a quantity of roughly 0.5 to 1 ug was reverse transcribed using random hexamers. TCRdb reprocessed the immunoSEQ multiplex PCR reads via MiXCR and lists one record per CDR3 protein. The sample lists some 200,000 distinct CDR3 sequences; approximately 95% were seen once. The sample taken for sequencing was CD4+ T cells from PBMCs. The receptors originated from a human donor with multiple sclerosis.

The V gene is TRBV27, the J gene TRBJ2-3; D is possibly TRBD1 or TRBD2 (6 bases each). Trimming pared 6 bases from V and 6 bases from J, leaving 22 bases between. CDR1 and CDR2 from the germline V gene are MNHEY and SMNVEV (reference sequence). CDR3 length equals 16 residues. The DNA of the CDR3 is TGTGCCAGCAGGTCCGGGGGCAGGTCTGTGAAGGATACGCAGTATTTT. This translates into CASRSGGRSVKDTQYF.

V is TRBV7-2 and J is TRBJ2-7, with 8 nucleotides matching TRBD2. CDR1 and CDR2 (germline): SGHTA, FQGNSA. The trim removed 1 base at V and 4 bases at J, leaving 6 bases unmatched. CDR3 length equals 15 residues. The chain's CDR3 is CASSLVGTSSYEQYF. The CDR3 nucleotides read TGTGCCAGCAGCTTAGTGGGGACTAGTAGTTACGAGCAGTACTTC.

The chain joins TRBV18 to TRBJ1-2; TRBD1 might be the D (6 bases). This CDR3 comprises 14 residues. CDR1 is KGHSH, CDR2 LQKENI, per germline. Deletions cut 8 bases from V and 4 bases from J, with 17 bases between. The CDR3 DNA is TGTGCCAGCCGGCCCAACAGGGACGGCTATGGCTACACCTTC. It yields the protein CASRPNRDGYGYTF. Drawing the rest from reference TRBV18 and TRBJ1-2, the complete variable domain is NAGVMQNPRHLVRRRGQEARLRCSPMKGHSHVYWYRQLPEEGLKFMVYLQKENIIDESGMPKERFSAEFPKEGPSILRIQQVVRGDSAAYFCASRPNRDGYGYTFGSGTRLTVV.

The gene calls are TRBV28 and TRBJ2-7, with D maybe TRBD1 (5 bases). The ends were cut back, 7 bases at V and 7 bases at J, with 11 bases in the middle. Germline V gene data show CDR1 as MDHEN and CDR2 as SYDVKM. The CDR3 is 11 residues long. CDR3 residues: CASILGQEQYF. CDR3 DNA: TGTGCCAGCATCCTGGGGCAGGAGCAGTACTTC.

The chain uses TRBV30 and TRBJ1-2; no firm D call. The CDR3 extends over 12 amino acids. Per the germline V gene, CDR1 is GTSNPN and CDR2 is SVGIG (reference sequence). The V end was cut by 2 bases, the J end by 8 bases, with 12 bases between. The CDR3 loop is CAWSSGIWGYTF. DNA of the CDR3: TGTGCCTGGAGTTCGGGGATCTGGGGCTACACCTTC.

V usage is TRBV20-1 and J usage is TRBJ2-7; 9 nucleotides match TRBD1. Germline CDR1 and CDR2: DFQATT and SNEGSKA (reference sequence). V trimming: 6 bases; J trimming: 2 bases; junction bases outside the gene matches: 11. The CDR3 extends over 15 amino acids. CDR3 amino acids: CSALPEQGAPYEQYF. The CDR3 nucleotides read TGCAGTGCACTACCAGAACAGGGGGCCCCCTACGAGCAGTACTTC.

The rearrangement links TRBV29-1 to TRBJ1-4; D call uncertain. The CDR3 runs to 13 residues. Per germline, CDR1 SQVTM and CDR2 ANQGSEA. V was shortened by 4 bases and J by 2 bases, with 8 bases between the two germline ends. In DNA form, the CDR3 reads TGCAGCGTTGGGGGTAGCACTAATGAAAAACTGTTTTTT. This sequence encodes CSVGGSTNEKLFF.

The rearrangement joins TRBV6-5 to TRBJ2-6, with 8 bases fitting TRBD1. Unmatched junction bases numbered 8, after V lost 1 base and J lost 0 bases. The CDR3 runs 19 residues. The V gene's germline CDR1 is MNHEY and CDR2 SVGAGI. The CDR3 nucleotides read TGTGCCAGCAGTTACTATCCCGGGACAGGACCCTCTGGGGCCAACGTCCTGACTTTC. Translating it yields CASSYYPGTGPSGANVLTF.

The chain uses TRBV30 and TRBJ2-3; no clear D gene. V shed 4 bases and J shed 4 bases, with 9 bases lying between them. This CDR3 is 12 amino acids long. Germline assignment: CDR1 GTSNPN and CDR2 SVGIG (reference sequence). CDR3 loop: CAWTSSSDTQYF. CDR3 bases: TGTGCCTGGACTAGTTCCTCAGATACGCAGTATTTT. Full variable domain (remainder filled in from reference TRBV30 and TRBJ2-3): SQTIHQWPATLVQPVGSPLSLECTVEGTSNPNLYWYRQAAGRGLQLLFYSVGIGQISSEVPQNLSASRPQDRQFILSSKKLLLSDSGFYLCAWTSSSDTQYFGPGTRLTVL.

For the CDR3, the DNA is TGTGCCAGTAAGGCCGGACATCAGAACACCGGGGAGCTGTTTTTT. As protein: CASKAGHQNTGELFF. The gene calls are TRBV19 and TRBJ2-2; TRBD1 is a possible D gene (5 bases). Trimming cost V 7 bases and J 1 base, with 13 bases left between them. Germline V gene sequence: CDR1 LNHDA, CDR2 SQIVND (reference sequence). This CDR3 comprises 15 residues.

The CDR3 region has the DNA TGTGCCAGCAGTCCGCTCACTGAAGCTTTCTTT. Translating it yields CASSPLTEAFF. This chain connects TRBV25-1 to TRBJ1-1; D is ambiguous. CDR1 and CDR2 from the germline V gene are MGHDK and SYGVNS. This CDR3 has 11 amino acids. V lost 5 bases and J lost 4, with 5 bases in between.

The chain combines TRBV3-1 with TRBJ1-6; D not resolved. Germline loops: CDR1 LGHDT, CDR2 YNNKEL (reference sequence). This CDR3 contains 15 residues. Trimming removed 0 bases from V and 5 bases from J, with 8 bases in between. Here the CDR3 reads CASSQDGQDNSPLHF. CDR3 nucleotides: TGTGCCAGCAGCCAAGACGGGCAGGATAATTCACCCCTCCACTTT.

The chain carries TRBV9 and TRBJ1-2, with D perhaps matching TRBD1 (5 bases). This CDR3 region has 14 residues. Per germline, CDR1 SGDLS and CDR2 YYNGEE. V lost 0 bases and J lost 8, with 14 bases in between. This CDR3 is CASSVAGALPGYTF. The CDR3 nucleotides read TGTGCCAGCAGCGTAGCTGGGGCCCTTCCCGGCTACACCTTC.

This CDR3 reads CASSLKGNEQYF. The CDR3 nucleotides read TGTGCCAGCAGCTTAAAGGGGAACGAGCAGTACTTC. The rearrangement joins TRBV7-3 to TRBJ2-7; a possible D gene is TRBD1 (5 bases). This CDR3 has 12 residues. V dropped 1 base and J dropped 5 bases, with 6 bases sitting between them. CDR1 is SGHTA, CDR2 FQGTGA, per germline. Looking up the rest from reference TRBV7-3 and TRBJ2-7 gives the full variable domain: GAGVSQTPSNKVTEKGKYVELRCDPISGHTALYWYRQSLGQGPEFLIYFQGTGAADDSGLPNDRFFAVRPEGSVSTLKIQRTERGDSAVYLCASSLKGNEQYFGPGTRLTVT.

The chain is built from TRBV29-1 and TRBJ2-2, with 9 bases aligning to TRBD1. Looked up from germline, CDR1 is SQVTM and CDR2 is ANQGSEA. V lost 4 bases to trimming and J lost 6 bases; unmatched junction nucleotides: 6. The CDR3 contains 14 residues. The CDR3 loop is CSVAGTGSAGELFF. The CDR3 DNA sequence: TGCAGCGTTGCGGGGACAGGGTCCGCCGGGGAGCTGTTTTTT.

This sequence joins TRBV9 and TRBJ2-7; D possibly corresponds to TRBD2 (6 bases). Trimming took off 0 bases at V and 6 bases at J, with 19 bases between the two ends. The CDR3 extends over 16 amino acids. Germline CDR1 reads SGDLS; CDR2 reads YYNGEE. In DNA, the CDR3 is TGTGCCAGCAGCGTAGCTACGGTCGGTGGAGGGGCCGAGCAGTACTTC. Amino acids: CASSVATVGGGAEQYF.

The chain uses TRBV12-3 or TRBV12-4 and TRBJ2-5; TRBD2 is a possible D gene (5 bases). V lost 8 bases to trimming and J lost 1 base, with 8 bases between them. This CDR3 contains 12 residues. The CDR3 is CASREGQETQYF. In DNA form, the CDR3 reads TGTGCCAGCCGCGAGGGCCAAGAGACCCAGTACTTC.

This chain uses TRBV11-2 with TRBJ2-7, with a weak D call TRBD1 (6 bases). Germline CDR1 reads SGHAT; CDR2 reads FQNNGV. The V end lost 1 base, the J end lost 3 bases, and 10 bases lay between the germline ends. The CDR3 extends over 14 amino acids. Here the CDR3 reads CASSLAGTFYEQYF. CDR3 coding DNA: TGTGCCAGCAGCTTAGCAGGGACATTCTACGAGCAGTACTTC.

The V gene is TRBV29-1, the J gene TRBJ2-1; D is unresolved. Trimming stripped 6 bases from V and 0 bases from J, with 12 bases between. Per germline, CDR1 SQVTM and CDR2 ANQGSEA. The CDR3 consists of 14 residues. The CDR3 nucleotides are TGCAGCGTCCTCGCCTCGAGCTCCTACAATGAGCAGTTCTTC. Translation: CSVLASSSYNEQFF.

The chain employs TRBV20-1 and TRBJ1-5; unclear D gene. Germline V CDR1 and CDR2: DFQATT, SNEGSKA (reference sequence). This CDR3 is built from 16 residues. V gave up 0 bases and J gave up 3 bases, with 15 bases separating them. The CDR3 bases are TGCAGTGCTAGAGATGCGAGTCACCCCTCCAATCAGCCCCAGCATTTT. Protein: CSARDASHPSNQPQHF.

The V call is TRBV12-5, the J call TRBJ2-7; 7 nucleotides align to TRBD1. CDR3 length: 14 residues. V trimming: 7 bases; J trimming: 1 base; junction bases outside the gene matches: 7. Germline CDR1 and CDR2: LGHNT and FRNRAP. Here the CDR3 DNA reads TGTGCTAGTGCCCCGCCGGGACAGTCCTACGAGCAGTACTTC. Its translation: CASAPPGQSYEQYF.

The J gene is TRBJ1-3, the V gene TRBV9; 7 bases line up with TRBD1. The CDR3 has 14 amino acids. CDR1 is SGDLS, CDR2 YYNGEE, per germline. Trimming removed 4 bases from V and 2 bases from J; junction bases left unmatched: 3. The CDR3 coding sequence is TGTGCCAGCAGCCCCGGGACAGCTGGAAACACCATATATTTT. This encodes CASSPGTAGNTIYF. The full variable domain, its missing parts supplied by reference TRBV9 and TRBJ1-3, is DSGVTQTPKHLITATGQRVTLRCSPRSGDLSVYWYQQSLDQGLQFLIQYYNGEERAKGNILERFSAQQFPDLHSELNLSSLELGDSALYFCASSPGTAGNTIYFGEGSWLTVV.

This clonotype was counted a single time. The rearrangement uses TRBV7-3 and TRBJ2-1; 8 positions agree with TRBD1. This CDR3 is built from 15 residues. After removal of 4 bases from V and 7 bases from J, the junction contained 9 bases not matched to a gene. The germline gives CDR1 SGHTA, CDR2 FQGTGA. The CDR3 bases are TGTGCCAGCAGCTCGGGCTGGACAGGGCATAATGAGCAGTTCTTC. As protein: CASSSGWTGHNEQFF.

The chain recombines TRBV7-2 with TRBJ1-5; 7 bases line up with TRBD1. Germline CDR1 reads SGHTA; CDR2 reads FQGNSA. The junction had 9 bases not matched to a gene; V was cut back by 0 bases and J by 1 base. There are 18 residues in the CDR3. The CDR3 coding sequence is TGTGCCAGCAGCTTAGCGGCAGGGGGGGTCAGGAGCAATCAGCCCCAGCATTTT. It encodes CASSLAAGGVRSNQPQHF.